These 6 T cell receptor beta chains share one sample of origin, sequenced in a study of T cells in Graves' hyperthyroidism and ophthalmopathy. The TCR beta CDR3 regions underwent amplification using RNA transcripts as the source. The HTBI set primed first-round TCR CDR3 RT-PCR. TCRdb re-called the multiplex PCR reads through MiXCR, storing one row per CDR3 protein. The repertoire includes a few hundred thousand distinct CDR3 sequences, about 18% of them detected once, and 3.7% sits in the top ten. Sequencing was done on a sample of blood. The origin of the receptors is a woman aged 18-30 years with Graves' hyperthyroidism.

Concerning this clonotype: The conserved final phenylalanine or tryptophan is absent from the CDR3, which likely points to a read error. The rearrangement links TRBV7-3 to TRBJ2-7; 8 nucleotides match TRBD1. Germline V gene data show CDR1 as SGHTA and CDR2 as FQGTGA. This CDR3 spans 13 amino acids. Trimming took 10 bases from V and 1 from J; bases not matched to a gene: 6. CDR3 region: CATQQGGSYEQYL. CDR3 nucleotides: TGTGCCACACAACAGGGGGGATCCTACGAGCAGTACTTG.

The V and J genes are TRBV20-1 and TRBJ1-3; weak D call: TRBD1 (5 bases). CDR1 and CDR2 from the germline V gene are DFQATT and SNEGSKA (reference sequence). The CDR3 loop spans 16 amino acids. Trimming pared 6 bases from V and 0 bases from J, leaving 18 bases between. The CDR3 DNA follows: TGCAGTGCCAGCGCCCTCAGGGCAAGCTCTGGAAACACCATATATTTT. Translated: CSASALRASSGNTIYF.

This clonotype was seen at least ten times. The rearrangement links TRBV6-1 to TRBJ2-6; D not certain. V lost 2 bases and J 0 bases, leaving 2 bases between the germline ends. This CDR3 is built from 14 residues. Germline V gene lookup returns CDR1 MNHNS and CDR2 SASEGT. This CDR3 is CASSEHSGANVLTF. CDR3 in DNA: TGTGCCAGCAGTGAACACTCTGGGGCCAACGTCCTGACTTTC.

This clonotype came up many times. The chain carries TRBV2 and TRBJ1-2, with D unclear. The V end was cut by 6 bases, the J end by 8 bases, with 16 bases between. CDR1 and CDR2 from the germline V gene are SNHLY and FYNNEI. The CDR3 runs 13 residues. Here the CDR3 DNA reads TGTGCCAGCAGCGGCCGCGCGAATTGGGGCTACACCTTC. Translating it yields CASSGRANWGYTF.

In its sample, this clonotype was seen many times. The V call is TRBV20-1, the J call TRBJ1-1; D is unresolved. Trimming pared 3 bases from V and 3 bases from J, leaving 14 bases between. Germline V gives CDR1 DFQATT, CDR2 SNEGSKA (reference sequence). The CDR3 has 14 amino acids. The CDR3 coding sequence is TGCAGTGCTAGTGCTGGGCAGATTTACACTGAAGCTTTCTTT. Amino acid sequence: CSASAGQIYTEAFF.

About this clonotype itself: Given a much more abundant clone one base away, this may be a read error. CDR3 in amino acids: CASSEVGRSGFTF. DNA of the CDR3: TGTGCCAGCAGTGAAGTTGGCAGATCGGGCTTCACCTTC. The chain employs TRBV6-1 and TRBJ1-2; D call uncertain. The CDR3 is made up of 13 amino acids. The germline CDR1 and CDR2 sequences are MNHNS and SASEGT.